The next 19 T cell receptor beta chains were all read from a single sample in a study of blood T cell repertoires in COVID-19. The protocol was immunoSEQ multiplex PCR, while the TCRdb copy is restricted to in-frame clones and leaves out a portion. Here the sample spans about 290,000 clones, under 90% being singletons. Sequenced material: peripheral blood. The receptor source for this set is a woman in her 40s who had recovered from COVID-19.

The chain employs TRBV5-1 and TRBJ2-7, with a possible D match to TRBD1 (5 bases). Germline V gene data show CDR1 as SGHRS and CDR2 as YFSETQ. The CDR3 consists of 13 residues. The V end lost 2 bases, the J end lost 6 bases, and 12 bases lay between the germline ends. CDR3 bases: TGCGCCAGCAGCTTAGCAGGGCTTAGCGAGCAGTACTTC. This gives the protein CASSLAGLSEQYF.

The chain uses TRBV3-1 (or the pseudogene TRBV3-2) and TRBJ1-2; TRBD1 aligns across 7 bases. Germline CDR1 reads LGHDT; CDR2 reads YNNKEL (reference sequence). The CDR3 runs to 14 residues. V was clipped by 4 bases and J by 7 bases; unmatched bases: 9. In nucleotides, the CDR3 is TGTGCCAGCAGCCGACCGGGACAGAGCCTTGGCTACACCTTC. Protein product: CASSRPGQSLGYTF.

V is TRBV2 and J is TRBJ1-4; tentative D call: TRBD1 (6 bases). The CDR3 contains 13 residues. Germline V gene data show CDR1 as SNHLY and CDR2 as FYNNEI. The V and J ends lost 7 bases and 6 bases respectively, with 12 bases between them. Here the CDR3 reads CASKNRVYEKLFF. The CDR3 DNA is TGTGCCAGCAAAAACAGGGTCTATGAAAAACTGTTTTTT.

The gene calls are TRBV4-2 and TRBJ2-5; 7 bases match TRBD1. V lost 1 base and J lost 1; bases outside the gene matches: 6. CDR3 length: 16 amino acids. CDR1 is LGHNA and CDR2 is YNFKEQ in the germline V gene. CDR3: CASSQGTGVAQETQYF. CDR3 in DNA: TGTGCCAGCAGCCAAGGGACAGGTGTTGCCCAAGAGACCCAGTACTTC.

The gene calls are TRBV3-1 (or the pseudogene TRBV3-2) and TRBJ2-7, with 13 bases fitting TRBD2. This CDR3 region has 15 residues. The V gene's germline CDR1 is LGHDT and CDR2 YNNKEL (reference sequence). Germline trimming cut 3 bases from V and 2 bases from J; bases unmatched to any gene: 1. The CDR3 sequence: CASSHGTSGTYEQYF. DNA of the CDR3: TGTGCCAGCAGCCACGGGACTAGCGGGACCTACGAGCAGTACTTC.

The rearrangement uses TRBV30 and TRBJ2-1; no clear D gene. Germline lookup yields CDR1 GTSNPN and CDR2 SVGIG (reference sequence). Trimming shortened V by 0 bases and J by 6 bases, and 12 bases separated the two germline ends. CDR3 length: 14 residues. CDR3 amino acids: CAWSVLSVSNEQFF. In DNA form, the CDR3 reads TGTGCCTGGAGTGTACTGAGCGTCAGCAATGAGCAGTTCTTC.

This clone was recorded only once. The rearrangement joins TRBV10-3 to TRBJ2-3; D is perhaps TRBD1 (6 bases). The V gene lost 4 bases and the J gene lost 1 base, with 12 bases spanning the gap. This CDR3 region has 15 residues. Germline CDR1 and CDR2: ENHRY and SYGVKD. As DNA, the CDR3 is TGTGCCATCAGTGGTGAGGGGGTTGGCACAGATACGCAGTATTTT. Translating gives CAISGEGVGTDTQYF.

The V gene is TRBV3-1 (or the pseudogene TRBV3-2), the J gene TRBJ2-3; TRBD2 aligns across 8 bases. The CDR3 spans 17 residues. The V and J ends lost 1 base and 0 bases, in that order; junction bases with no gene match: 6. Looked up from germline, CDR1 is LGHDT and CDR2 is YNNKEL (reference sequence). CDR3: CASSQVGERGSTDTQYF. The CDR3 region has the DNA TGTGCCAGCAGCCAAGTCGGGGAGCGGGGGAGCACAGATACGCAGTATTTT.

V is TRBV4-1 and J is TRBJ2-3; D might be TRBD2 (6 bases). Trimming took 4 bases from V and 4 from J, leaving 15 bases between them. The germline gives CDR1 MGHRA, CDR2 YSYEKL. The CDR3 runs 15 residues. The CDR3 reads CASSLTRGLADTQYF. The CDR3 DNA follows: TGCGCCAGCAGCCTCACTCGGGGGTTGGCAGATACGCAGTATTTT.

The V gene is TRBV13, the J gene TRBJ2-1; weak D call: TRBD2 (5 bases). V was cut by 1 base and J by 8 bases, with 12 bases left in between. Germline CDR1 is PRHDT and CDR2 is FYEKMQ (reference sequence). CDR3 length equals 14 residues. CDR3 nucleotide sequence: TGTGCCAGCAGCTTAGCGCTAGCACGTGATGAGCAGTTCTTC. Translating gives CASSLALARDEQFF.

V usage is TRBV18 and J usage is TRBJ2-1; 7 nucleotides align to TRBD1. Trimming took 0 bases from V and 6 from J; bases not matched to a gene: 5. Germline CDR1 is KGHSH and CDR2 is LQKENI. The CDR3 totals 15 residues. The CDR3 DNA sequence: TGTGCCAGCTCACCACCTAGCCCAGGGGGCAATGAGCAGTTCTTC. Amino acids: CASSPPSPGGNEQFF.

V and J are TRBV19 and TRBJ2-5; 7 bases match TRBD1. The CDR3 has 14 residues. V lost 6 bases and J lost 2; bases outside the gene matches: 6. Germline V gene data show CDR1 as LNHDA and CDR2 as SQIVND (reference sequence). The DNA for the CDR3 is TGTGCCAGTAGCTCCAGGGGGTATCAAGAGACCCAGTACTTC. This gives the protein CASSSRGYQETQYF.

J is TRBJ2-1 and V is TRBV24-1, with 11 bases identical to TRBD2. Looked up from germline, CDR1 is KGHDR and CDR2 is SFDVKD. The J segment lost 13 bases and the V segment lost 3 bases, leaving 7 bases of the junction unmatched. This CDR3 comprises 14 residues. In DNA, the CDR3 is TGTGCCACCAGTGATGAACTAGCGGGAGAAAGCCAGTTCTTC. It codes for CATSDELAGESQFF.

The rearrangement joins TRBV11-2 to TRBJ1-4; the D gene is possibly TRBD1 (5 bases). CDR3 length: 15 residues. Trimming left V 5 bases short and J 3 bases short, with 13 bases between. CDR1 is SGHAT, CDR2 FQNNGV, per germline. CDR3 residues: CASSPVGGANEKLFF. The CDR3 coding sequence is TGTGCCAGCAGCCCCGTTGGGGGGGCTAATGAAAAACTGTTTTTT.

This rearrangement joins TRBV11-2 to TRBJ1-1; D uncertain. CDR3 length: 13 residues. Trimming pared 1 base from V and 4 bases from J, leaving 7 bases between. Germline V gene data show CDR1 as SGHAT and CDR2 as FQNNGV. CDR3 region: CASSLGLGTEAFF. CDR3 sequence (DNA): TGTGCCAGCAGCTTAGGCCTAGGCACTGAAGCTTTCTTT.

This clone is a singleton in its sample. The chain is built from TRBV7-8 and TRBJ2-7; possible D gene TRBD2, 6 bases. This CDR3 is built from 19 residues. V lost 3 bases and J lost 5, with 29 bases in between. Germline values: CDR1 SGHVS, CDR2 FQNEAQ. CDR3 region: CASSLLGGGRKTTYDEQYF. The CDR3 nucleotides are TGTGCCAGCAGCTTGTTGGGGGGAGGCCGAAAAACCACCTACGACGAGCAGTACTTC.

The V and J genes are TRBV27 and TRBJ2-1, with a tentative D call TRBD1 (6 bases). V dropped 6 bases and J dropped 6 bases, with 15 bases sitting between them. CDR3 length equals 14 residues. The germline gives CDR1 MNHEY, CDR2 SMNVEV (reference sequence). CDR3 nucleotide sequence: TGTGCCAGCAGCCAAGACAGGATCAGCAATGAGCAGTTCTTC. It is translated as CASSQDRISNEQFF.

The rearrangement joins TRBV7-2 to TRBJ2-1; 9 bases agree with TRBD2. Losses at the gene ends were 0 bases for V and 8 bases for J; bases not matched to a gene: 5. Germline CDR1 and CDR2: SGHTA and FQGNSA. This CDR3 comprises 15 residues. The CDR3 DNA follows: TGTGCCAGCAGCTTAGCGCTTAGCGGGAGCCATGAGCAGTTCTTC. Protein product: CASSLALSGSHEQFF.

The V call is TRBV9, the J call TRBJ2-2, with 9 bases matching TRBD2. The CDR3 is made up of 15 amino acids. Losses at the gene ends were 3 bases for V and 7 bases for J; bases not matched to a gene: 7. Germline assignment: CDR1 SGDLS and CDR2 YYNGEE. CDR3 amino acids: CASSGAGGPGGELFF. CDR3 DNA sequence: TGTGCCAGCAGCGGGGCGGGAGGGCCTGGCGGGGAGCTGTTTTTT.